This TCR beta chain is from a study of CD8+ T cells in alopecia areata. Study findings and constraints: Many of the expanded lesional clones endured in scalp and blood while on tofacitinib.

In regard to this clone: The antigen is undetermined.

cDNA prepared by RNA extraction and subsequent reverse transcription served as the template for sequencing. Assay used: immunoSEQ multiplex PCR; TCRdb lists only in-frame clones, some missing. The sample has 85,000 to 110,000 clones, about nine tenths seen once; the top ten hold around 10%. The treatment here: oral pan-JAK inhibitor, 5-10 mg twice daily. The receptor's source is a human donor with alopecia areata. Sequenced here: CD8+ T cells sorted from blood, sampled around week 30, from a patient treated with tofacitinib.

The CDR3 region is CASRELVPANTGELFF. The CDR3 nucleotides are TGTGCCAGCAGAGAATTGGTGCCCGCGAACACCGGGGAGCTGTTTTTT. The chain links TRBV28 to TRBJ2-2; D remains ambiguous. This CDR3 contains 16 residues. V dropped 6 bases and J dropped 0 bases, with 14 bases sitting between them. Germline CDR1 MDHEN, CDR2 SYDVKM.